Listed below are T cell receptor beta chains from one sample, sequenced in a study of vaccination effects on CD4 cells after COVID-19. Antigens of these TCRs are unknown. Sequencing used immunoSEQ multiplex PCR; TCRdb keeps in-frame clones, though not all of them. The table lists nearly 30,000 clones, roughly 77% of them singletons. The sample here was CD4+ T cells from PBMCs cultured with HCoV-229E spike peptides, taken after COVID-19 vaccination. These receptors came from a human donor who received a COVID-19 vaccine. CDR3s include the opening cysteine and the closing phenylalanine or tryptophan. D genes are given only for firm matches. Only some rows state a clone size, as once, few, many or a class for expanded clones.

>NA|TRBV3-1/TRBV3-2|TRBJ2-6|15|NA
TGTGCCAGCAGCCAAGAACTCTCTGGGGCCAACGTCCTGACTTTC
CASSQELSGANVLTF
>NA|TRBV6-4|TRBJ2-3|15|NA
TGTGCCAGCAGTGACTCGGAGGGGGGGGCAGATACGCAGTATTTT
CASSDSEGGADTQYF
>NA|TRBV15|TRBJ2-5|15|NA
TGTGCCACCAGCTTCCCGGGGGCAGGGCAAGAGACCCAGTACTTC
CATSFPGAGQETQYF
>NA|TRBV7-9|TRBJ2-2|14|NA
TGTGCCAGCAGCCCACTAAGTATGGGCGGGGAGCTGTTTTTT
CASSPLSMGGELFF
>NA|TRBV3-1/TRBV3-2|TRBJ2-3|14|TRBD2
TGTGCCAGCAGCCAACGAAGTCTAGCGGGACCGCAGTATTTT
CASSQRSLAGPQYF
>NA|TRBV5-1|TRBJ2-4|15|NA
TGCGCCAGCAGCTTGGAGGGCAGGGCGACAAACATTCAGTACTTC
CASSLEGRATNIQYF
>NA|TRBV27|TRBJ1-1|13|NA
TGTGCCAGCAGTCCCCATTATGGAGGTGATGCTTTCTTT
CASSPHYGGDAFF
>NA|TRBV5-5|TRBJ2-7|13|NA
TGTGCCAGCGGCCGGACAGATTCCTACGAGCAGTACTTC
CASGRTDSYEQYF
>once|TRBV7-9|TRBJ1-2|14|NA
TGTGCCAGCAGCTTAGCGTTGGTCGGGGGTGGCTACACCTTC
CASSLALVGGGYTF
>NA|TRBV27|TRBJ2-1|14|NA
TGTGCCAGCAGTTTATCACTAGCTTCTGGGGAGCAGTTCTTC
CASSLSLASGEQFF
>once|TRBV19|TRBJ1-1|15|TRBD1
TGTGCCAGTAGAAAACCGGGACAGGGGAGAGTGGAAGCTTTCTTT
CASRKPGQGRVEAFF
>NA|TRBV3-1/TRBV3-2|TRBJ2-5|14|TRBD1
TGTGCCAGCAGCCCAACGACAGGGGAAGAGACCCAGTACTTC
CASSPTTGEETQYF
>NA|TRBV6-1|TRBJ2-2|15|TRBD2
TGTGCCAGCAGTGAACTAGCGGGGGGGCCCGGGGAGCTGTTTTTT
CASSELAGGPGELFF
>NA|TRBV7-8|TRBJ2-3|15|NA
TGTGCCAGCAGCAACCCGGGCCTCGGCACAGATACGCAGTATTTT
CASSNPGLGTDTQYF
>NA|TRBV9|TRBJ2-1|14|NA
TGTGCCAGCAGCGAAACAGGACTGCACAATGAGCAGTTCTTC
CASSETGLHNEQFF
>NA|TRBV27|TRBJ1-1|16|NA
TGTGCCAGCCGACCCCCAGGGATCTTAATGAACACTGAAGCTTTCTTT
CASRPPGILMNTEAFF
>NA|TRBV6-5|TRBJ1-2|13|TRBD1
TGTGCCAGCAGAAACGGACAGGGATATGGCTACACCTTC
CASRNGQGYGYTF
>NA|TRBV19|TRBJ1-5|18|TRBD1
TGTGCCAGTAGTATGTTGACAGGGAGATCGCATAGCAATCAGCCCCAGCATTTT
CASSMLTGRSHSNQPQHF
>NA|TRBV18|TRBJ2-7|14|TRBD1
TGTGCCAGCTCACGGTGGGACAGTCCCTACGAGCAGTACTTC
CASSRWDSPYEQYF
>NA|TRBV7-7|TRBJ2-3|13|NA
TGTGCCAGCAGCTTAGCTGGGCCAGATACGCAGTATTTT
CASSLAGPDTQYF
>NA|TRBV19|TRBJ1-2|14|NA
TGTGCCAGTATAGGCAGCAATACTAACTATGGCTACACCTTC
CASIGSNTNYGYTF
>NA|TRBV24-1|TRBJ2-7|15|TRBD1
TGTGCCACCAAATGTTGGGGACAGGGACGCTACGAGCAGTACTTC
CATKCWGQGRYEQYF
>NA|TRBV5-6|TRBJ2-7|14|NA
TGTGCCAGCAGCTTGGGGCCTGGCCTTAAAGAGCAGTACTTC
CASSLGPGLKEQYF
>NA|TRBV30|TRBJ1-2|14|NA
TGTGCCTGGACCCCCATGGGCGGAAACTATGGCTACACCTTC
CAWTPMGGNYGYTF
>NA|TRBV15|TRBJ2-3|15|TRBD2
TGTGCCACCAGCAGAGATGCGGGGGGGTCAGATACGCAGTATTTT
CATSRDAGGSDTQYF
>NA|TRBV9|TRBJ2-1|15|TRBD1
TGTGCCAGCAGCGTCGGGACAGTTTCCTACAATGAGCAGTTCTTC
CASSVGTVSYNEQFF